The 21 T cell receptor beta chains presented below share a single source sample, sequenced in a study of shared clonotypes between healthy human individuals (dated by TCRdb to 2019 to 2021). The library was generated by the immunoSEQ multiplex PCR assay. Drawn from immuneACCESS, this table holds only the in-frame rearrangements with V and J called that TCRdb kept. Clones are partly lost; checked studies trace under half to an unresolved V gene and leave the rest unexplained. This sample comprises millions of clones, around 90% of them detected only once. The ten largest clones capture more than 0.12% of the sample. Sequencing was done on a sample of naive CD4+ T cells sorted from blood. The sample's cell subset or site, from its label and the paper: CD45RA+ positively selected. The receptors shown here come from a man younger than 30 in good health.

The chain is built from TRBV27 and TRBJ2-7; 7 bases match TRBD1. The CDR3 is made up of 13 amino acids. CDR1 MNHEY and CDR2 SMNVEV come from the germline V gene (reference sequence). The J segment lost 3 bases and the V segment lost 8 bases, leaving 7 bases of the junction unmatched. CDR3 amino acids: CASGGQLFYEQYF. The DNA of the CDR3 is TGTGCCAGCGGGGGACAGCTTTTCTACGAGCAGTACTTC.

As for this clone: Other DNA sequences within the sample encode an identical CDR3. The rearrangement uses TRBV2 and TRBJ2-7; D is perhaps TRBD1 (5 bases). Germline assignment: CDR1 SNHLY and CDR2 FYNNEI. The CDR3 totals 13 residues. V was trimmed by 0 bases and J by 4 bases, leaving 7 bases between them. The CDR3 here is CASSEAQGYEQYF. CDR3 nucleotide sequence: TGTGCCAGCAGTGAAGCGCAGGGTTACGAGCAGTACTTC.

The chain uses TRBV15 and TRBJ1-5; D is undetermined. The germline V gene has CDR1 LNHNV and CDR2 YYDKDF (reference sequence). The CDR3 runs 15 residues. Trimming took 6 bases from V and 6 from J, leaving 18 bases between them. CDR3 region: CATRDQPERSQPQHF. CDR3 in DNA: TGTGCCACCAGGGATCAGCCAGAAAGGTCTCAGCCCCAGCATTTT.

J is TRBJ2-5 and V is TRBV6-5; TRBD1 might be the D (6 bases). The CDR3 is made up of 14 amino acids. V was shortened by 2 bases and J by 5 bases, with 12 bases between the two germline ends. The germline V gene encodes CDR1 MNHEY and CDR2 SVGAGI. The CDR3, as DNA: TGTGCCAGCAGTTACCCGACAGGCGGGGAGACCCAGTACTTC. The encoded protein is CASSYPTGGETQYF.

The J gene is TRBJ2-1, the V gene TRBV2; a weak D match, TRBD2 (5 bases). The CDR3 consists of 12 residues. In germline, CDR1 is SNHLY, CDR2 FYNNEI. Trimming left V 2 bases short and J 9 bases short, with 8 bases between. The chain's CDR3 is CASSERSGEQFF. The CDR3 nucleotides read TGTGCCAGCAGTGAAAGGAGCGGTGAGCAGTTCTTC.

The chain couples TRBV28 to TRBJ2-6; D uncertain. Germline CDR1 and CDR2: MDHEN and SYDVKM. V gave up 6 bases and J gave up 7 bases, with 7 bases separating them. This CDR3 is built from 12 residues. CDR3 DNA: TGTGCCAGCAGGGGGAATGCCAACGTCCTGACTTTC. It translates to CASRGNANVLTF.

The chain employs TRBV9 and TRBJ2-2; 11 bases are shared with TRBD1. The CDR3 sequence is 17 residues long. Losses at the gene ends were 4 bases for V and 7 bases for J; bases not matched to a gene: 12. Germline loops: CDR1 SGDLS, CDR2 YYNGEE. CDR3 DNA: TGTGCCAGCAGCCCAAATATGGACAGGGGGCTAGTCGGGGAGCTGTTTTTT. Translating gives CASSPNMDRGLVGELFF. Full variable domain (outside the CDR3, taken from reference TRBV9 and TRBJ2-2): DSGVTQTPKHLITATGQRVTLRCSPRSGDLSVYWYQQSLDQGLQFLIQYYNGEERAKGNILERFSAQQFPDLHSELNLSSLELGDSALYFCASSPNMDRGLVGELFFGEGSRLTVL.

V and J are TRBV7-2 and TRBJ2-7; perhaps TRBD2 as D (6 bases). CDR1 is SGHTA and CDR2 is FQGNSA in the germline V gene. Trimming left V 5 bases short and J 0 bases short, with 14 bases between. The CDR3 is 15 residues long. This CDR3 reads CASSEGLSFSYEQYF. The CDR3 region has the DNA TGTGCCAGCAGCGAGGGACTCTCCTTCTCCTACGAGCAGTACTTC.

The J gene is TRBJ1-5, the V gene TRBV4-1; tentative D call: TRBD1 (6 bases). Deletions cut 0 bases from V and 6 bases from J, with 12 bases between. The CDR3 has 15 amino acids. Germline V CDR1 and CDR2: MGHRA, YSYEKL. The CDR3 here is CASSQEARGAQPQHF. As DNA, the CDR3 is TGCGCCAGCAGCCAAGAAGCCAGGGGCGCTCAGCCCCAGCATTTT.

The CDR3 region has the DNA TGTGCCAGCAGTGAAGCGAACACAGCGACAGCCTACGAGCAGTACTTC. This sequence encodes CASSEANTATAYEQYF. The chain links TRBV6-7 to TRBJ2-7, with a weak D call TRBD1 (5 bases). TRBV6-7 is an open reading frame whose function is uncertain. Trimming pared 5 bases from V and 2 bases from J, leaving 19 bases between. This CDR3 contains 16 residues.

The chain employs TRBV5-1 and TRBJ1-2; no reliable D call. Germline CDR1 SGHRS, CDR2 YFSETQ. This CDR3 contains 15 residues. Trimming stripped 1 base from V and 6 bases from J, with 16 bases between. The CDR3 coding sequence is TGCGCCAGCAGCTTGTCCTGGGCCGGTGGGGATGGCTACACCTTC. Its translation: CASSLSWAGGDGYTF.

V usage is TRBV7-2 and J usage is TRBJ1-6; D gene ambiguous. The CDR3 has 16 amino acids. The germline gives CDR1 SGHTA, CDR2 FQGNSA. Trimming removed 1 base from V and 8 bases from J, with 15 bases in between. CDR3 nucleotides: TGTGCCAGCAGCTTAGGTGGCGGGCTGGTGGATTCACCCCTCCACTTT. Its protein product is CASSLGGGLVDSPLHF.

The chain uses TRBV18 and TRBJ1-1, with 7 bases aligning to TRBD1. Germline V gives CDR1 KGHSH, CDR2 LQKENI. This CDR3 comprises 16 residues. With 6 bases clipped from V and 5 bases from J, the junction kept 15 bases outside the gene matches. The chain's CDR3 is CASSNLLQGRATEAFF. DNA of the CDR3: TGTGCCAGCTCTAACCTCTTACAGGGGAGGGCGACTGAAGCTTTCTTT. The variable domain in full, with the rest retrieved from reference TRBV18 and TRBJ1-1, is NAGVMQNPRHLVRRRGQEARLRCSPMKGHSHVYWYRQLPEEGLKFMVYLQKENIIDESGMPKERFSAEFPKEGPSILRIQQVVRGDSAAYFCASSNLLQGRATEAFFGQGTRLTVV.

J is TRBJ2-3 and V is TRBV5-4; no clear D. CDR1 is SGHNT and CDR2 is YYREEE in the germline V gene (reference sequence). The germline V and J ends were trimmed by 0 bases and 4 bases, with 9 bases remaining between them. This CDR3 has 14 amino acids. The CDR3 reads CASSLGSIPDTQYF. CDR3 bases: TGTGCCAGCAGCTTGGGTTCCATTCCAGATACGCAGTATTTT.

This clone came up once. The sample holds other DNA sequences that translate to the same CDR3. The chain uses TRBV7-9 and TRBJ1-1; possible D gene TRBD1, 6 bases. CDR3 length: 14 amino acids. Per germline, CDR1 SEHNR and CDR2 FQNEAQ (reference sequence). Between the trimmed V and J ends, which lost 0 bases and 1 base, there was a span of 6 bases. CDR3 nucleotides: TGTGCCAGCAGCTTAGCGGGGGCGAACACTGAAGCTTTCTTT. Translation gives CASSLAGANTEAFF.

The chain has TRBV19 and TRBJ2-2, with no clear D. Germline V CDR1 and CDR2: LNHDA, SQIVND (reference sequence). V lost 9 bases and J 5 bases, leaving 7 bases between the germline ends. The CDR3 extends over 11 amino acids. The CDR3 is CASRRTGELFF. The CDR3 coding sequence is TGTGCCAGCCGAAGGACCGGGGAGCTGTTTTTT.

This chain uses TRBV7-3 with TRBJ2-3; TRBD2 agrees at 10 bases. This CDR3 is built from 18 residues. The trim removed 0 bases at V and 1 base at J, leaving 7 bases unmatched. Germline loops: CDR1 SGHTA, CDR2 FQGTGA. CDR3 sequence (DNA): TGTGCCAGCAGCTTAACGCCATTAGCGGGGGGAGGCACAGATACGCAGTATTTT. This codes for CASSLTPLAGGGTDTQYF.

This clone has only one observation. The gene calls are TRBV5-4 and TRBJ1-5; 12 bases match TRBD1. Unmatched junction bases numbered 5, after V lost 4 bases and J lost 6 bases. Per the germline V gene, CDR1 is SGHNT and CDR2 is YYREEE (reference sequence). This CDR3 is 15 amino acids long. The CDR3 loop reads CASSPGTGGGQPQHF. For the CDR3, the DNA is TGTGCCAGCAGCCCCGGGACAGGGGGCGGTCAGCCCCAGCATTTT.

This rearrangement joins TRBV5-4 to TRBJ2-1; 9 bases match TRBD1. The CDR3 is made up of 15 amino acids. Per germline, CDR1 SGHNT and CDR2 YYREEE (reference sequence). J was trimmed by 6 bases and V by 2 bases; bases with no gene match: 6. CDR3 DNA: TGTGCCAGCAGCTTCCCGGGACAGGGACGCAATGAGCAGTTCTTC. It translates to CASSFPGQGRNEQFF. Combining the CDR3 with reference TRBV5-4 and TRBJ2-1 gives the whole variable domain ETGVTQSPTHLIKTRGQQVTLRCSSQSGHNTVSWYQQALGQGPQFIFQYYREEENGRGNFPPRFSGLQFPNYSSELNVNALELDDSALYLCASSFPGQGRNEQFFGPGTRLTVL.

In the case of this clone: Other DNA sequences in the same sample also yield this CDR3. The chain recombines TRBV10-3 with TRBJ1-5; D gene ambiguous. Germline CDR1 is ENHRY and CDR2 is SYGVKD. V dropped 3 bases and J dropped 2 bases, with 5 bases sitting between them. The CDR3 is 13 amino acids. The CDR3 spells CAISDSGNQPQHF. DNA of the CDR3: TGTGCCATCAGTGATTCAGGCAATCAGCCCCAGCATTTT.

The gene calls are TRBV5-1 and TRBJ1-3; D remains ambiguous. The V and J ends lost 0 bases and 0 bases respectively, with 13 bases between them. This CDR3 is built from 17 residues. Per the germline V gene, CDR1 is SGHRS and CDR2 is YFSETQ. The CDR3 reads CASSLEAALLSGNTIYF. For the CDR3, the DNA is TGCGCCAGCAGCTTGGAGGCAGCTCTCCTCTCTGGAAACACCATATATTTT.